This T cell receptor (beta chain) was sequenced for a study of radiotherapy plus CTLA-4 blockade in lung cancer (dated by TCRdb to the late 2010s). In the study overall: Objective responses occurred in about 20% of enrolled patients, and about 33% achieved disease control. General findings and caveats noted by the study authors: Increased serum interferon-beta after radiation, together with early dynamic changes in blood T cell clones, were reported to be the strongest predictors of response. TCR clones derived from tumors expanded in peripheral blood after treatment with radiotherapy and ipilimumab.

A note on this clone: No antigen is known for it. The record has no base qualities; no much larger clone is one base away.

The method behind the library was the immunoSEQ multiplex PCR assay. Drawn from immuneACCESS, this table holds only the in-frame rearrangements with V and J called that TCRdb kept. Clones are partly lost; checked studies trace under half to an unresolved V gene and leave the rest unexplained. This sample lists tens of thousands of clones; under 85% were detected once. The ten largest make up roughly 15% of the sample. The CDR3 covers 16 residues, taking in both the cysteine and the phenylalanine. The retained sequence is limited to the CDR3, 48 bases, with the frame set at the first base. The junction shows trimming of 0 bases on V and 0 bases on J, plus 11 bases between the germline ends. The germline V gene (reference sequence) provides CDR1 GTSNPN and CDR2 SVGIG. The study evaluated CTLA-4 blockade (ipilimumab) given together with focal radiation therapy in patients who had chemo-refractory metastatic non-small-cell lung cancer.

The sample consisted of peripheral blood, taken from a patient treated with radiotherapy plus ipilimumab. This TCR derives from a human donor with non-small cell lung cancer that progressed on radiotherapy plus ipilimumab. This chain is built from TRBV30 and TRBJ2-2; no D gene is confidently identified. The CDR3 protein is CAWSVSPDANTGELFF. The bases read TGTGCCTGGAGTGTATCTCCAGACGCGAACACCGGGGAGCTGTTTTTT.